This TCR beta chain appears in the sequencing data of a study of cytomegalovirus exposure and HLA in healthy donors. PCR primers comprised 60 Vbeta and 13 Jbeta primers. TCRdb's table, derived via immunoSEQ multiplex PCR, lists solely in-frame clones and lacks some. Of 140,000 to 150,000 clones in the sample, almost 80% were seen once. Participants comprised healthy donors of bone marrow. The ends were cut back, 6 bases at V and 7 bases at J, with 15 bases in the middle. CDR3 length equals 14 residues. Germline V gene lookup returns CDR1 WSHSY and CDR2 SAAADI. This clone was seen at least ten times. The TCR sequence derives from a woman aged 25 to 45 in good health and CMV-seronegative. Source material: PBMCs. The chain has TRBV10-2 and TRBJ2-2; the D gene is possibly TRBD1 (6 bases). The CDR3 DNA reads TGCGCCAGCAGCCATCTCAGGACAGTCGGGGAGCTGTTTTTT. The encoded protein is CASSHLRTVGELFF.